This T cell receptor delta chain was documented in a study of γδ T cells in repeated Plasmodium falciparum infection. TCRdb re-processed the multiplex PCR reads via CATT. The sample carries over 55,000 delta-chain clones, over 1.5% recorded once. Vgamma9/Vdelta2+ and Vdelta2-negative gammadelta T cells were flow-sorted from PBMC for bulk sequencing. Germline V lookup: CDR1 TSWWSYY, CDR2 QGS. The CDR3 totals 15 residues. This clone was detected ten times or more. A far bigger clonotype differs at one base, so this is likely a read error. Other DNA sequences in the sample encode the same CDR3. The sequencing input was gamma-delta T cells from blood. The source is a pool of human donors (malaria-infected and uninfected, not separated). The chain uses TRDV1 and TRDJ1; a weak D match, TRDD3 (5 bases). CDR3: CALGERPLDTDKLTF. The CDR3 coding sequence is TGTGCTCTCGGGGAACGACCACTGGACACCGATAAACTCACCTTT.